This T cell receptor (beta chain) was obtained from a study of blood T cell repertoires in COVID-19. Turning to the study itself: T cells, B-cell-depleted T cells, or PBMCs provided the cDNA or gDNA that served as material.

Recruits, aged roughly 18 to 89 years, lived in 20 to 30 US areas. Clinical history as reported by participants underpinned cohort assignment. CDR3 length: 14 amino acids. V shed 2 bases, J shed 7 bases, and the junction held 6 bases outside the gene matches. Germline CDR1 and CDR2: SGHRS and YFSETQ. Generated by immunoSEQ multiplex PCR, the TCRdb table keeps only in-frame clones and is missing some. The sample shows about 270,000 clones, approximately 89% of them seen only once. The TCR comes from a woman aged 40 to 50 with acute COVID-19. This chain uses TRBV5-1 with TRBJ2-7; TRBD2 aligns across 10 bases. The sequenced material came from PBMCs or T cells enriched from blood (not recorded which). CDR3: CASSFVLAGEEQYF. Written as DNA, the CDR3 is TGCGCCAGCAGCTTTGTCCTAGCGGGAGAAGAGCAGTACTTC. Drawing the rest from reference TRBV5-1 and TRBJ2-7, the complete variable domain is KAGVTQTPRYLIKTRGQQVTLSCSPISGHRSVSWYQQTPGQGLQFLFEYFSETQRNKGNFPGRFSGRQFSNSRSEMNVSTLELGDSALYLCASSFVLAGEEQYFGPGTRLTVT.